At least ten counts were recorded for the clone carrying this T cell receptor (beta chain). The V gene's germline CDR1 is SGDLS and CDR2 YYNGEE. The CDR3 contains 14 residues. V trimming: 4 bases; J trimming: 2 bases; junction bases outside the gene matches: 2. TCRdb passed the 5' RACE reads through MiXCR, listing each CDR3 protein once. In the table there are 100,000 to 150,000 distinct CDR3 sequences, 15% of which are singletons. This sample is part of a study of early T cells in non-severe SARS-CoV-2 infection. The chain carries TRBV9 and TRBJ1-5; 8 bases map to TRBD1. This receptor was obtained from an adult who was a healthcare worker with PCR-confirmed SARS-CoV-2 infection or an uninfected control (not recorded which). The specimen was whole blood. The CDR3 region is CASSQTGGNQPQHF. CDR3 coding DNA: TGTGCCAGCAGCCAGACAGGGGGCAATCAGCCCCAGCATTTT.